The next 20 T cell receptor beta chains were all read from a single sample in a study of beta chain features in type 1 diabetes. Study-wide findings and caveats: A moderate, significant TCRB CDR3 shortening appeared in type 1 diabetes across four CD4+ subsets.

These TCRs are of unknown antigen specificity. Every isolated RNA sample was fully reverse transcribed, so sequencing captured expressed TCRB transcripts. The assay was immunoSEQ multiplex PCR, and TCRdb's table has in-frame clones only and misses some. The sample contains 680,000 or so clones, roughly 13% of which appear only once. Sequencing was done on a sample of naive CD4+ T cells from blood. The receptors derive from a man aged 18-30 years with type 1 diabetes.

This clone showed up just a few times. Other DNA sequences in the sample encode the same CDR3. The V call is TRBV28, the J call TRBJ1-1, with a weak D call TRBD1 (5 bases). The germline gives CDR1 MDHEN, CDR2 SYDVKM. Trimming pared 6 bases from V and 1 base from J, leaving 9 bases between. CDR3 length: 13 residues. CDR3 loop: CASRAQGNTEAFF. In DNA, the CDR3 is TGTGCCAGCAGAGCCCAGGGGAACACTGAAGCTTTCTTT.

This chain uses TRBV5-4 with TRBJ1-1, with no clear D. The V end lost 0 bases, the J end lost 2 bases, and 20 bases lay between the germline ends. This CDR3 contains 18 residues. The germline V gene encodes CDR1 SGHNT and CDR2 YYREEE (reference sequence). The CDR3 reads CASSLASGQHGPNTEAFF. For the CDR3, the DNA is TGTGCCAGCAGCTTGGCCTCCGGGCAACACGGACCCAACACTGAAGCTTTCTTT.

This clone was detected a few times. The J gene is TRBJ2-7, the V gene TRBV10-3; tentatively, D is TRBD2 (6 bases). This CDR3 contains 15 residues. Germline CDR1 ENHRY, CDR2 SYGVKD. V was pared by 6 bases and J by 4 bases, with 19 bases between. CDR3 amino acids: CAISQGGGSFYEQYF. CDR3 coding DNA: TGTGCCATCAGCCAGGGTGGGGGGTCGTTTTACGAGCAGTACTTC.

This sequence joins TRBV6-1 and TRBJ2-6; D may be TRBD1 (6 bases). Germline CDR1 MNHNS, CDR2 SASEGT. The length of the CDR3 is 15 residues. Trimming stripped 11 bases from V and 0 bases from J, with 14 bases between. The CDR3 here is CAGRQEFSGANVLTF. The CDR3 bases are TGTGCCGGTCGACAGGAGTTCTCTGGGGCCAACGTCCTGACTTTC.

This clone came up a few times. This chain uses TRBV18 with TRBJ2-1, with TRBD1 matching 9 bases. Germline V CDR1 and CDR2: KGHSH, LQKENI. The CDR3 has 15 amino acids. The trim removed 2 bases at V and 6 bases at J, leaving 5 bases unmatched. The CDR3 nucleotides are TGTGCCAGCTCACCAGCCCCGGGACAGGGCAATGAGCAGTTCTTC. This translates into CASSPAPGQGNEQFF.

This chain connects TRBV5-1 to TRBJ1-2, with 7 nucleotides matching TRBD1. This CDR3 contains 16 residues. The V gene's germline CDR1 is SGHRS and CDR2 YFSETQ. The trim removed 0 bases at V and 6 bases at J, leaving 11 bases unmatched. CDR3 residues: CASSLDGDSRMDGYTF. The CDR3 DNA reads as TGCGCCAGCAGCTTGGATGGGGACAGCCGCATGGATGGCTACACCTTC.

This clone was counted between two and nine times. The V gene is TRBV4-1, the J gene TRBJ1-2, with D unresolved. Germline loops: CDR1 MGHRA, CDR2 YSYEKL. This CDR3 is built from 15 residues. V was cut by 0 bases and J by 3 bases, with 11 bases left in between. CDR3 residues: CASSQDLAGHYGYTF. The CDR3 DNA sequence: TGCGCCAGCAGCCAAGATCTGGCAGGACACTATGGCTACACCTTC.

In this sample, this clone turned up a few times. This may be a read error, as it is one base from a much larger clone. This chain connects TRBV6-1 to TRBJ2-1; D remains unclear. Between the trimmed V and J ends, which lost 6 bases and 2 bases, there was a span of 2 bases. Germline lookup yields CDR1 MNHNS and CDR2 SASEGT. CDR3 size: 11 residues. This chain's CDR3 is CASSAYNEQFF. As DNA, the CDR3 is TGTGCCAGCAGCGCCTACAATGAGCAGTTCTTC.

Turning to this clone: One end of the junction varies from germline; a read error may be responsible. The chain is built from TRBV7-7 and TRBJ2-5; a possible D gene is TRBD1 (6 bases). The CDR3 is made up of 15 amino acids. In germline, CDR1 is SSHAT, CDR2 FNYEAQ (reference sequence). CDR3 amino acids: CASSPGQLVKETQYF. For the CDR3, the DNA is TGTGCTAGCAGCCCCGGACAGTTAGTTAAAGAGACCCAGTACTTC.

The CDR3 nucleotides read TGTGCCAGCAGCTTGCTGGGTCAGCAGTACTTC. Residues: CASSLLGQQYF. The rearrangement joins TRBV5-8 to TRBJ2-7; D not certain. Germline CDR1 SGHTS, CDR2 YDEGEE. The CDR3 contains 11 residues. V was trimmed by 1 base and J by 8 bases, leaving 7 bases between them. Variable domain in full (rest from reference TRBV5-8 and TRBJ2-7): EAGVTQSPTHLIKTRGQQATLRCSPISGHTSVYWYQQALGLGLQFLLWYDEGEERNRGNFPPRFSGRQFPNYSSELNVNALELEDSALYLCASSLLGQQYFGPGTRLTVT.

The genes are TRBV4-2 and TRBJ1-4; 9 nucleotides match TRBD1. The germline CDR1 and CDR2 sequences are LGHNA and YNFKEQ. The CDR3 is 16 amino acids. Trimming removed 4 bases from V and 3 bases from J; junction bases left unmatched: 6. The CDR3 region is CASSLTGQGANEKLFF. The CDR3 nucleotides read TGTGCCAGCAGCCTAACGGGACAGGGAGCTAATGAAAAACTGTTTTTT.

This clone was observed a handful of times. This chain uses TRBV19 with TRBJ1-2, with D unresolved. The V gene's germline CDR1 is LNHDA and CDR2 SQIVND (reference sequence). The CDR3 is 14 residues long. The V gene lost 1 base and the J gene lost 7 bases, with 13 bases spanning the gap. This chain's CDR3 is CASSIAGSPPGYTF. CDR3 DNA: TGTGCCAGTAGTATAGCGGGTTCACCGCCTGGCTACACCTTC.

V and J are TRBV27 and TRBJ2-1; TRBD2 agrees at 11 bases. This CDR3 is built from 17 residues. Germline CDR1 is MNHEY and CDR2 is SMNVEV (reference sequence). Trimming took 6 bases from V and 4 from J; bases not matched to a gene: 11. The CDR3 DNA is TGTGCCAGCAGCATTCTAGCGGGGGGACGAACTTACAATGAGCAGTTCTTC. This gives the protein CASSILAGGRTYNEQFF.

The chain recombines TRBV29-1 with TRBJ1-1; perhaps TRBD1 as D (6 bases). Trimming stripped 7 bases from V and 1 base from J, with 13 bases between. Germline lookup yields CDR1 SQVTM and CDR2 ANQGSEA. The CDR3 extends over 13 amino acids. Here the CDR3 DNA reads TGCAGCGGGAAGCCAGGGGAGAACACTGAAGCTTTCTTT. The encoded protein is CSGKPGENTEAFF.

In its sample, this clone was seen a few times. The chain uses TRBV30 and TRBJ1-5; the D is unclear. V was clipped by 1 base and J by 1 base, with 14 bases between them. This CDR3 has 16 amino acids. Germline V lookup: CDR1 GTSNPN, CDR2 SVGIG (reference sequence). Here the CDR3 reads CAWSAVPPRSNQPQHF. CDR3 coding DNA: TGTGCCTGGAGTGCCGTACCCCCCCGGAGCAATCAGCCCCAGCATTTT.

The J gene is TRBJ1-2, the V gene TRBV29-1, with 7 bases that match TRBD1. V trimming: 4 bases; J trimming: 4 bases; junction bases outside the gene matches: 9. From germline, CDR1 is SQVTM and CDR2 ANQGSEA. CDR3 length: 14 residues. The CDR3 reads CSVVQEGAGYGYTF. The CDR3 region has the DNA TGCAGCGTTGTGCAAGAGGGGGCGGGCTATGGCTACACCTTC.

The rearrangement links TRBV10-3 to TRBJ2-5; 7 bases are a match to TRBD1. The trim removed 2 bases at V and 1 base at J, leaving 4 bases unmatched. The CDR3 is made up of 15 amino acids. Per germline, CDR1 ENHRY and CDR2 SYGVKD. As DNA, the CDR3 is TGTGCCATCAGTGAGCGGACAGGATTCCAAGAGACCCAGTACTTC. Its translation is CAISERTGFQETQYF.

Details on this clone: Other DNA sequences in this specimen translate into the identical CDR3. This chain connects TRBV7-2 to TRBJ2-3, with 9 bases fitting TRBD1. The germline gives CDR1 SGHTA, CDR2 FQGNSA. V lost 2 bases, J lost 3 bases, and 3 bases stayed unmatched. The CDR3 is made up of 15 amino acids. CDR3 in DNA: TGTGCCAGCAGCTTAACGGGACAGGGAACAGATACGCAGTATTTT. This gives the protein CASSLTGQGTDTQYF.

This clone was counted a few times. J is TRBJ2-3 and V is TRBV9; 11 bases align to TRBD2. Germline V CDR1 and CDR2: SGDLS, YYNGEE. The CDR3 has 16 amino acids. V dropped 3 bases and J dropped 2; count of bases not matched to a gene: 5. This chain's CDR3 is CASSALAGDNTDTQYF. For the CDR3, the DNA is TGTGCCAGCAGCGCACTAGCGGGGGACAACACAGATACGCAGTATTTT.

In its sample, this clone was seen a few times. The rearrangement joins TRBV30 to TRBJ2-7, with no clear D. This CDR3 region has 14 residues. Trimming pared 1 base from V and 2 bases from J, leaving 12 bases between. Germline V gives CDR1 GTSNPN, CDR2 SVGIG (reference sequence). In nucleotides, the CDR3 is TGTGCCTGGAGTGGCTCCCAGGCCCCCTACGAGCAGTACTTC. It specifies CAWSGSQAPYEQYF.